Shown below are 17 T cell receptor beta chains from a single sample sequenced in a study of graft-versus-host responses after intestinal transplantation. These receptors' targets are unknown. TCRdb keeps only in-frame clones here, not all; method: immunoSEQ multiplex PCR. Here the sample spans more than 85,000 clones, roughly 80% being singletons. Sequenced here: unstimulated CD4+ T cells sorted from spleen or lymph node cells, sampled before intestinal transplant. Every receptor here comes from a human donor who received an intestinal transplant.

There are a few counts of this clone. V is TRBV6-1 and J is TRBJ1-5; the D is unclear. The CDR3 has 15 residues. Deletions cut 1 base from V and 3 bases from J, with 10 bases between. Per germline, CDR1 MNHNS and CDR2 SASEGT. This CDR3 is CASSEVYQVNQPQHF. CDR3 nucleotide sequence: TGTGCCAGCAGTGAAGTGTACCAGGTCAATCAGCCCCAGCATTTT.

This clone has just a few counts. This chain links TRBV7-2 with TRBJ2-7; 7 bases align to TRBD2. After removal of 3 bases from V and 4 bases from J, the junction contained 6 bases not matched to a gene. CDR1 is SGHTA and CDR2 is FQGNSA in the germline V gene. The CDR3 length is 14 residues. In DNA, the CDR3 is TGTGCCAGCAGCTTTTCCGGGGGGAAATACGAGCAGTACTTC. Amino acids: CASSFSGGKYEQYF.

V and J are TRBV2 and TRBJ1-5; no definite D call. The CDR3 runs to 14 residues. Per germline, CDR1 SNHLY and CDR2 FYNNEI. The germline V and J ends were trimmed by 6 bases and 0 bases, with 9 bases remaining between them. CDR3 coding DNA: TGTGCCAGCAGGATGATCTATAGCAATCAGCCCCAGCATTTT. Protein product: CASRMIYSNQPQHF.

The chain is built from TRBV5-1 and TRBJ2-1; weak D call: TRBD1 (7 bases). In germline, CDR1 is SGHRS, CDR2 YFSETQ. The CDR3 has 16 residues. V was cut by 1 base and J by 2 bases, with 13 bases left in between. The CDR3 protein is CASSLQGGSTYNEQFF. Here the CDR3 DNA reads TGCGCCAGCAGCTTGCAGGGGGGCTCCACCTACAATGAGCAGTTCTTC.

The rearrangement joins TRBV7-9 to TRBJ2-1; possible D gene TRBD2, 6 bases. Per the germline V gene, CDR1 is SEHNR and CDR2 is FQNEAQ (reference sequence). Between the trimmed V and J ends, which lost 6 bases and 1 base, there was a span of 16 bases. CDR3 length equals 16 residues. The CDR3 DNA sequence: TGTGCCAGCAGACCCGGGGAGGCCCATTCCTACAATGAGCAGTTCTTC. Protein: CASRPGEAHSYNEQFF.

The chain couples TRBV6-1 to TRBJ1-5; TRBD1 is a possible D gene (5 bases). The CDR3 length is 14 residues. Germline V gene lookup returns CDR1 MNHNS and CDR2 SASEGT. Trimming removed 8 bases from V and 7 bases from J, with 18 bases in between. Here the CDR3 reads CASRDYTTSQPQHF. The CDR3 DNA reads TGTGCCAGCCGGGACTACACGACATCGCAGCCCCAGCATTTT.

The CDR3 DNA is TGTGCCAGTAGTGATCGAGGATACTCCTACGAGCAGTACTTC. Translation gives CASSDRGYSYEQYF. The genes are TRBV19 and TRBJ2-7; D unresolved. This CDR3 comprises 14 residues. Trimming left V 5 bases short and J 0 bases short, with 11 bases between. The germline V gene encodes CDR1 LNHDA and CDR2 SQIVND (reference sequence).

This clone was observed at least ten times. V is TRBV23-1 and J is TRBJ2-7, with D perhaps matching TRBD1 (7 bases). TRBV23-1 is known as an ORF, though its function is uncertain. The CDR3 is made up of 15 amino acids. Trimming took off 3 bases at V and 2 bases at J, with 14 bases between the two ends. The CDR3 loop is CASSQEGTDTYEQYF. As DNA, the CDR3 is TGCGCCAGCAGTCAGGAGGGGACAGATACCTACGAGCAGTACTTC.

The chain joins TRBV5-4 to TRBJ2-7, with D tentatively TRBD1 (6 bases). Per germline, CDR1 SGHNT and CDR2 YYREEE (reference sequence). The CDR3 runs 14 residues. The V end was cut by 4 bases, the J end by 3 bases, with 14 bases between. CDR3: CASSPEAGVYEQYF. CDR3 nucleotide sequence: TGTGCCAGCAGCCCCGAAGCAGGGGTCTACGAGCAGTACTTC.

The chain couples TRBV9 to TRBJ2-5; TRBD2 aligns across 12 bases. Germline trimming cut 2 bases from V and 4 bases from J; bases unmatched to any gene: 3. Germline V gene lookup returns CDR1 SGDLS and CDR2 YYNGEE. There are 15 residues in the CDR3. CDR3 DNA sequence: TGTGCCAGCAGCGTCACTAGCGGGAGGACAGAGACCCAGTACTTC. Its translation: CASSVTSGRTETQYF. Variable domain in full (rest from reference TRBV9 and TRBJ2-5): DSGVTQTPKHLITATGQRVTLRCSPRSGDLSVYWYQQSLDQGLQFLIQYYNGEERAKGNILERFSAQQFPDLHSELNLSSLELGDSALYFCASSVTSGRTETQYFGPGTRLLVL.

The V call is TRBV10-3, the J call TRBJ2-1; TRBD2 aligns across 10 bases. J lost 9 bases, V lost 8 bases, and 16 bases had no gene match. CDR1 ENHRY and CDR2 SYGVKD come from the germline V gene. The CDR3 totals 16 residues. CDR3 region: CAIPACQRGGRGEQFF. For the CDR3, the DNA is TGTGCCATCCCGGCCTGCCAGCGGGGGGGCCGGGGTGAGCAGTTCTTC.

V is TRBV5-1 and J is TRBJ1-1; no definite D call. Germline CDR1 is SGHRS and CDR2 is YFSETQ. CDR3 length: 15 amino acids. The V end lost 0 bases, the J end lost 0 bases, and 9 bases lay between the germline ends. CDR3 loop: CASSLGGLLNTEAFF. In nucleotides, the CDR3 is TGCGCCAGCAGCTTGGGCGGGCTGTTGAACACTGAAGCTTTCTTT.

The rearrangement links TRBV19 to TRBJ2-1; D is unresolved. The CDR3 runs to 14 residues. The germline V gene has CDR1 LNHDA and CDR2 SQIVND (reference sequence). The ends were cut back, 8 bases at V and 0 bases at J, with 11 bases in the middle. The CDR3: CASATVLSYNEQFF. The DNA of the CDR3 is TGTGCCAGTGCAACAGTCCTCTCCTACAATGAGCAGTTCTTC. The whole variable domain, remainder taken from reference TRBV19 and TRBJ2-1, is DGGITQSPKYLFRKEGQNVTLSCEQNLNHDAMYWYRQDPGQGLRLIYYSQIVNDFQKGDIAEGYSVSREKKESFPLTVTSAQKNPTAFYLCASATVLSYNEQFFGPGTRLTVL.

The chain has TRBV30 and TRBJ2-7; a weak D match, TRBD2 (5 bases). CDR3 size: 13 residues. Trimming pared 2 bases from V and 3 bases from J, leaving 11 bases between. The germline V gene has CDR1 GTSNPN and CDR2 SVGIG (reference sequence). The CDR3 DNA follows: TGTGCCTGGAGTCCCGGGGTCCTCTACGAGCAGTACTTC. Translation: CAWSPGVLYEQYF.

The chain carries TRBV5-1 and TRBJ1-1; D is perhaps TRBD1 (5 bases). The V and J ends lost 0 bases and 4 bases respectively, with 7 bases between them. CDR3 length: 13 residues. The V gene's germline CDR1 is SGHRS and CDR2 YFSETQ. CDR3 nucleotides: TGCGCCAGCAGCTTGGAGGGGTTCACTGAAGCTTTCTTT. Amino acid sequence: CASSLEGFTEAFF.

The rearrangement uses TRBV28 and TRBJ2-7; D is unclear. There are 12 residues in the CDR3. CDR1 is MDHEN, CDR2 SYDVKM, per germline. Deletions cut 6 bases from V and 0 bases from J, with 6 bases between. The chain's CDR3 is CASRASSYEQYF. CDR3 DNA: TGTGCCAGCAGGGCCTCCTCCTACGAGCAGTACTTC. The full variable domain, with the rest looked up from reference TRBV28 and TRBJ2-7, is DVKVTQSSRYLVKRTGEKVFLECVQDMDHENMFWYRQDPGLGLRLIYFSYDVKMKEKGDIPEGYSVSREKKERFSLILESASTNQTSMYLCASRASSYEQYFGPGTRLTVT.

DNA for the CDR3: TGTGCCAGCACAGGGGAAGGAAAACTGTTTTTT. Encoded protein: CASTGEGKLFF. This chain links TRBV6-1 with TRBJ1-4; D may be TRBD1 (6 bases). The CDR3 totals 11 residues. Per germline, CDR1 MNHNS and CDR2 SASEGT. The ends were cut back, 7 bases at V and 10 bases at J, with 10 bases in the middle.